These T cell receptor beta chains were read from a single sample in a study of blood T cell repertoires in COVID-19. TCRdb's copy holds only in-frame clones and misses some; the assay was immunoSEQ multiplex PCR. Of approximately 440,000 clones in the sample, around 91% were seen once. The specimen was PBMCs or T cells enriched from blood (not recorded which). The receptors here all came from a man between 18 and 29 years old who had recovered from COVID-19. The CDR3 runs from the conserved cysteine through the conserved F or W. Fields, in order: J gene, V gene, D gene, clone size, CDR3 DNA, CDR3 protein. The D gene is left open where the match is weak. Size values are once, few and many counts, or a class for expanded clones, and some rows have none.

TRBJ1-2 | TRBV19 | NA | once | TGTGCCAGTAGTATTCGGACAGATACTTATGGCTACACCTTC | CASSIRTDTYGYTF
TRBJ1-2 | TRBV5-6 | TRBD1 | NA | TGTGCCAGCAGGGAAGTCTCAGGGGGCGTCTATGGCTACACCTTC | CASREVSGGVYGYTF
TRBJ2-7 | TRBV5-4 | TRBD2 | NA | TGTGCCAGCAGCCCTTCCGGGACTAGCGAGGTTTGGGAGCAGTACTTC | CASSPSGTSEVWEQYF
TRBJ2-2 | TRBV10-2 | TRBD1 | NA | TGCGCCAGCAGAGGACAGGGAGAGGCCGGGGAGCTGTTTTTT | CASRGQGEAGELFF
TRBJ1-4 | TRBV6-5 | NA | NA | TGTGCCAGCAGTCGCCAGGGGGAAAAACTGTTTTTT | CASSRQGEKLFF
TRBJ1-6 | TRBV5-4 | NA | NA | TGTGCCAGCAGCTGGAGGGGCCGTAATTCACCCCTCCACTTT | CASSWRGRNSPLHF
TRBJ1-6 | TRBV3-1/TRBV3-2 | NA | once | TGTGCCAGCAGCCAAGCCCGGGGTTCACCCCTCCACTTT | CASSQARGSPLHF
TRBJ1-2 | TRBV3-1/TRBV3-2 | NA | NA | TGTGCCAGCAGCCAAGTTACAGGGTCTTACGCCTATGGCTACACCTTC | CASSQVTGSYAYGYTF
TRBJ1-1 | TRBV6-4 | NA | NA | TGTGCCAGCAGAAAAGAGGAGAACACTGAAGCTTTCTTT | CASRKEENTEAFF
TRBJ1-1 | TRBV7-9 | TRBD1 | NA | TGTGCCAGCAGCCGTACAGGGGCGAACACTGAAGCTTTCTTT | CASSRTGANTEAFF
TRBJ1-6 | TRBV6-5 | NA | NA | TGTGCCAGCAGTCGCCCCCAGGGGTCCGGATCACCCCTCCACTTT | CASSRPQGSGSPLHF
TRBJ1-6 | TRBV14 | NA | NA | TGTGCCAGCAGCCAAGGTAGCCTAAATTCACCCCTCCACTTT | CASSQGSLNSPLHF
TRBJ1-5 | TRBV5-1 | NA | NA | TGCGCCAGCAGCTTAGCCCGGGGCCAGGGGAAAGGTCAGCCCCAGCATTTT | CASSLARGQGKGQPQHF
TRBJ1-1 | TRBV11-3 | TRBD1 | NA | TGTGCCAGCAGCAAGGGACAGTCAAACACTGAAGCTTTCTTT | CASSKGQSNTEAFF
TRBJ2-7 | TRBV7-9 | TRBD1 | NA | TGTGCCAGCAGCCTATGGACAGGGGGGATCTACGAGCAGTACTTC | CASSLWTGGIYEQYF
TRBJ2-3 | TRBV27 | NA | NA | TGTGCCAGCAGTTTCCCAGGGAGCACAGATACGCAGTATTTT | CASSFPGSTDTQYF
TRBJ2-7 | TRBV28 | NA | NA | TGTGCCAGCAGCAGTGTCCAGGGCCGCTCCTACGAGCAGTACTTC | CASSSVQGRSYEQYF
TRBJ1-1 | TRBV11-3 | NA | NA | TGTGCCAGCAGTCCTGGCCGGGGGAGAAATTTGGTCACTGAAGCTTTCTTT | CASSPGRGRNLVTEAFF
TRBJ1-2 | TRBV28 | NA | NA | TGTGCCAGCAGTCCACAAAACTCAGGGGTGAGGTATGGCTACACCTTC | CASSPQNSGVRYGYTF
TRBJ2-7 | TRBV7-9 | TRBD1 | NA | TGTGCCAGCAGCAAAACAGGGGGCTACGAGCAGTACTTC | CASSKTGGYEQYF
TRBJ1-2 | TRBV7-2 | NA | few | TGTGCCAGCAGCTTAGGACAGCCCCTTAACTATGGCTACACCTTC | CASSLGQPLNYGYTF
TRBJ2-1 | TRBV6-6 | NA | NA | TGTGCCAGTTCACTAGCTAATGAGCAGTTCTTC | CASSLANEQFF
TRBJ2-5 | TRBV27 | TRBD1 | NA | TGTGCCAGCAGTTTGGGACAGAAACATTCTAAAGAGACCCAGTACTTC | CASSLGQKHSKETQYF
TRBJ1-3 | TRBV5-4 | NA | NA | TGTGCCAGCAGCTTGGGCGGAGTCTCTGGAAACACCATATATTTT | CASSLGGVSGNTIYF
TRBJ1-1 | TRBV12-3/TRBV12-4 | TRBD1 | NA | TGTGCCAGCAGTTTGCAGGGGGATGGAGCTTTCTTT | CASSLQGDGAFF
TRBJ2-2 | TRBV12-3/TRBV12-4 | TRBD2 | NA | TGTGCCAGCAGGCTAGCGGGCGGCGGGGAGCTGTTTTTT | CASRLAGGGELFF
TRBJ1-2 | TRBV11-2 | TRBD1 | NA | TGTGCCAGCAGCGACCGGACAGGGGCGACCTATGGCTACACCTTC | CASSDRTGATYGYTF